These 10 T cell receptor beta chains originate from one sample sequenced in a study of T cells after posttransplantation cyclophosphamide. Generated by immunoSEQ multiplex PCR, the TCRdb table keeps only in-frame clones and is missing some. Among 1,500 to 1,600 clones listed, around 98% were seen once. Specimen: naive CD8+ T cells sorted from PBMCs. The receptors shown here come from a woman in her sixties in good health, CMV-negative, and a related stem cell transplant donor.

A note on this clone: The junction departs from germline at one end; a sequencing error may be responsible. Other DNA sequences from this sample encode an identical CDR3 as well. V gene TRBV4-1 combines with J gene TRBJ1-6, with no clear D. This CDR3 has 15 amino acids. CDR1 and CDR2 from the germline V gene are MGHRA and YSYEKL. The CDR3 sequence: CASTTDISYNSPLHF. The DNA of the CDR3 is TGCGCCAGCACTACCGATATCTCCTATAATTCCCCCCTCCACTTT.

This chain connects TRBV6-6 to TRBJ2-1, with 9 bases lining up with TRBD1. CDR3 length equals 16 residues. CDR1 is MNHNY and CDR2 is SVGAGI in the germline V gene (reference sequence). The V and J ends lost 4 bases and 3 bases, in that order; junction bases with no gene match: 7. This CDR3 reads CASSLSGTGIYNEQFF. The CDR3 DNA reads as TGTGCCAGCAGTTTGTCCGGGACAGGGATCTACAATGAGCAGTTCTTC.

The chain has TRBV9 and TRBJ1-1; tentative D call: TRBD1 (6 bases). V lost 3 bases and J 7 bases, leaving 7 bases between the germline ends. This CDR3 spans 11 amino acids. CDR1 is SGDLS, CDR2 YYNGEE, per germline. CDR3 loop: CASSEGGEAFF. The CDR3 DNA reads TGTGCCAGCAGCGAAGGGGGTGAAGCTTTCTTT.

This chain connects TRBV7-8 to TRBJ1-1, with TRBD1 matching over 8 bases. Germline V gene sequence: CDR1 SGHVS, CDR2 FQNEAQ. V was pared by 5 bases and J by 1 base, with 6 bases of the junction left unmatched. This CDR3 is 15 amino acids long. The CDR3 here is CASSLRQGWNTEAFF. The DNA for the CDR3 is TGTGCCAGCAGCCTTAGACAGGGGTGGAACACTGAAGCTTTCTTT.

The chain uses TRBV7-3 and TRBJ2-3; TRBD2 agrees at 8 bases. The CDR3 runs 16 residues. From germline, CDR1 is SGHTA and CDR2 FQGTGA. The V gene end was trimmed by 4 bases and the J gene end by 5 bases; junction bases not matched to a gene: 11. CDR3 DNA: TGTGCCAGCAGCTCCACTCCGGGGGGGCCAATAGATACGCAGTATTTT. It specifies CASSSTPGGPIDTQYF. The entire variable domain, with the rest obtained from reference TRBV7-3 and TRBJ2-3, is as follows: GAGVSQTPSNKVTEKGKYVELRCDPISGHTALYWYRQSLGQGPEFLIYFQGTGAADDSGLPNDRFFAVRPEGSVSTLKIQRTERGDSAVYLCASSSTPGGPIDTQYFGPGTRLTVL.

Only one count was recorded for this clone. The V gene is TRBV18, the J gene TRBJ2-1, with D uncertain. Per germline, CDR1 KGHSH and CDR2 LQKENI. There are 14 residues in the CDR3. V dropped 1 base and J dropped 5 bases, with 9 bases sitting between them. CDR3 nucleotides: TGTGCCAGCTCACCACGCGGTATCAACAATGAGCAGTTCTTC. This sequence encodes CASSPRGINNEQFF.

The chain links TRBV4-1 to TRBJ2-7; the match to TRBD1 covers 9 bases. The V gene end was trimmed by 3 bases and the J gene end by 2 bases; junction bases not matched to a gene: 5. The germline V gene has CDR1 MGHRA and CDR2 YSYEKL. The CDR3 loop spans 15 amino acids. The CDR3 loop is CASSQTGTGTYEQYF. DNA for the CDR3: TGCGCCAGCAGCCAGACCGGGACAGGGACCTACGAGCAGTACTTC.

The chain carries TRBV9 and TRBJ2-6; no clear D gene. V dropped 3 bases and J dropped 0 bases, with 7 bases sitting between them. This CDR3 region has 15 residues. Looked up from germline, CDR1 is SGDLS and CDR2 is YYNGEE. The CDR3 nucleotides read TGTGCCAGCAGCGCAAGGAGCTCTGGGGCCAACGTCCTGACTTTC. Its translation: CASSARSSGANVLTF.

This rearrangement joins TRBV29-1 to TRBJ1-2, with 8 bases that match TRBD1. There are 13 residues in the CDR3. Per germline, CDR1 SQVTM and CDR2 ANQGSEA. V lost 6 bases, J lost 4 bases, and 7 bases stayed unmatched. The CDR3: CSVLEDRAYGYTF. CDR3 bases: TGCAGCGTCCTCGAGGACAGGGCCTATGGCTACACCTTC.

The rearrangement uses TRBV9 and TRBJ2-3; maybe TRBD2 (6 bases). The CDR3 is 16 amino acids. V was trimmed by 4 bases and J by 5 bases, leaving 20 bases between them. The germline CDR1 and CDR2 sequences are SGDLS and YYNGEE. CDR3 loop: CASSPLLRGSQDTQYF. CDR3 nucleotide sequence: TGTGCCAGCAGCCCCTTGTTGCGGGGTTCCCAAGATACGCAGTATTTT.